This T cell receptor beta chain was found in a study of CD8 T cells in Susac syndrome. Sequencing of TCR beta was carried out in blood CD8+ and CD4+ T cells. Isolation of CD8+ and CD4+ T cells was performed negatively, whereas enrichment of TEMRA cells was done by FACS. Reverse transcription used 0.5 to 1 ug RNA and random hexamers. TCRdb redid the calling of the immunoSEQ multiplex PCR reads with MiXCR, one entry per CDR3 protein. The repertoire has approximately 160,000 distinct CDR3 sequences, approximately 94% of them found once; the top ten carry over 0.09%. Germline loops: CDR1 LGHDT, CDR2 YNNKEL (reference sequence). After removal of 1 base from V and 5 bases from J, the junction contained 9 bases not matched to a gene. This CDR3 comprises 16 residues. Worth noting for this clonotype: The antigen is not known.

Overall study results and limits: As acknowledged by the study, its TCR sequencing and HLA analysis included a relatively small number of individuals.

The sample consisted of CD4+ T cells from PBMCs. The clonotype originates from a human donor with multiple sclerosis. This chain uses TRBV3-1 with TRBJ2-3, with 7 nucleotides matching TRBD2. The CDR3 DNA sequence: TGTGCCAGCAGCCAAGGTAGTAGCGGGTATAGAGATACGCAGTATTTT. This codes for CASSQGSSGYRDTQYF.